These T cell receptor beta chains were read from a single sample in a study of blood T cell repertoires in COVID-19. The table came from immunoSEQ multiplex PCR; TCRdb's copy has only in-frame clones and leaves some out. In the table there are 270,000 or so clones, about 89% of which are singletons. The specimen sequenced was peripheral blood. The origin of the receptors is a middle-aged man with active or convalescent COVID-19. Each CDR3 is given with its conserved first and last residue. Each record gives: V gene, D gene, CDR3 protein. D genes are given only for firm matches.

V gene: TRBV5-1; D gene: TRBD1; CDR3 protein: CASSLEGTVNSYEQYF
V gene: TRBV9; D gene: -; CDR3 protein: CASKTFLKRERATGELFF
V gene: TRBV18; D gene: -; CDR3 protein: CASSPVGQASSYEQYF
V gene: TRBV5-5; D gene: -; CDR3 protein: CASSSVYDSPTGELFF
V gene: TRBV10-2; D gene: TRBD1; CDR3 protein: CASRGTGADEKLFF
V gene: TRBV6-5; D gene: TRBD1; CDR3 protein: CASRASQGAIYGYTF
V gene: TRBV1; D gene: -; CDR3 protein: CTSSQEGRGLTPEAFF
V gene: TRBV28; D gene: TRBD2; CDR3 protein: CASSNRLAGVGYIQYF
V gene: TRBV2; D gene: -; CDR3 protein: CATNQGGGGYGYTF
V gene: TRBV19; D gene: -; CDR3 protein: CASSSLTGNTGELFF
V gene: TRBV6-5; D gene: -; CDR3 protein: CASSLYGTEAFF
V gene: TRBV7-9; D gene: TRBD1; CDR3 protein: CASSETGTGGNTIYF